The rows below give T cell receptor beta chains drawn from one sample of a study of cytomegalovirus exposure and HLA in healthy donors. Assay: immunoSEQ multiplex PCR; the TCRdb copy retains only in-frame clones and omits some. The sample consists of around 240,000 clones, nearly 90% of them appearing once. Sequenced input: PBMCs. The receptors were sampled from a woman aged 18-29 years in good health and CMV-seronegative. Both conserved end residues are part of each CDR3. D genes are given only for firm matches. Clone size is shown for a subset of rows, as once, few, many or a class of expanded clone.

V gene	clone size	J gene	D gene	CDR3 DNA	CDR3 protein
TRBV7-3	few	TRBJ1-6	TRBD1	TGTGCCAGCAGCTCCGGGACAGGGTATAATTCACCCCTCCACTTT	CASSSGTGYNSPLHF
TRBV16	-	TRBJ1-2	-	TGTGCCAGCAGCCAATCGGGAGAATACTATGGCTACACCTTC	CASSQSGEYYGYTF
TRBV28	-	TRBJ2-3	TRBD2	TGTGCCAGCAGTTCTCCCGCTCCTGGAGGACTAGCGGGCGGGCAGTATTTT	CASSSPAPGGLAGGQYF
TRBV6-4	-	TRBJ2-3	TRBD2	TGTGCCAGCAGTGAGACCGGGGGGGCCACAGATACGCAGTATTTT	CASSETGGATDTQYF
TRBV28	once	TRBJ2-7	TRBD1	TGTGCCAGCAGCGGTCCCTGGGACAGGGATCCCTACGAGCAGTACTTC	CASSGPWDRDPYEQYF
TRBV4-1	-	TRBJ1-6	TRBD1	TGCGCCAGCAGCCTTTCTCCGGACAGGAGCTCCTATAATTCACCCCTCCACTTT	CASSLSPDRSSYNSPLHF
TRBV6-5	-	TRBJ2-7	TRBD1	TGTGCCAGCAGTTACTCGGGACAGGCACCCTACGAGCAGTACTTC	CASSYSGQAPYEQYF
TRBV2	-	TRBJ2-2	TRBD1	TGTGCCAGCAGTGGACAGGGGGCGGGTTCCGGGGAGCTGTTTTTT	CASSGQGAGSGELFF
TRBV2	-	TRBJ2-6	-	TGTGCCAGCAGTGAAATTAGGACATTCTCTGGGGCCAACGTCCTGACTTTC	CASSEIRTFSGANVLTF
TRBV29-1	-	TRBJ2-1	-	TGCAGCGCCCAGCAGGACAATGAGCAGTTCTTC	CSAQQDNEQFF
TRBV27	-	TRBJ1-5	TRBD1	TGTGCCAGCAGTCAACAGGGGACCAATCAGCCCCAGCATTTT	CASSQQGTNQPQHF
TRBV7-9	few	TRBJ1-1	TRBD1	TGTGCCAGCAGCGAGGGGGCAGGGACTGAAGCTTTCTTT	CASSEGAGTEAFF